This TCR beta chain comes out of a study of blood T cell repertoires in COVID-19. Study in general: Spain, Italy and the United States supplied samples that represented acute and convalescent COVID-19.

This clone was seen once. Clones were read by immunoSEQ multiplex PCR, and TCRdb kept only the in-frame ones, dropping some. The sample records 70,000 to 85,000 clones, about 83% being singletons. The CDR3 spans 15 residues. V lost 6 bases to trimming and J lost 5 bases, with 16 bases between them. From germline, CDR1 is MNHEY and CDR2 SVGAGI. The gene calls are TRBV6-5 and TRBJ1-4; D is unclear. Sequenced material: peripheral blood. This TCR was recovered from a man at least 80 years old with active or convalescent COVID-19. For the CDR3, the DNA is TGTGCCAGCAGGGGAAAGGAGGGTAGGAATGAAAAACTGTTTTTT. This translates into CASRGKEGRNEKLFF.